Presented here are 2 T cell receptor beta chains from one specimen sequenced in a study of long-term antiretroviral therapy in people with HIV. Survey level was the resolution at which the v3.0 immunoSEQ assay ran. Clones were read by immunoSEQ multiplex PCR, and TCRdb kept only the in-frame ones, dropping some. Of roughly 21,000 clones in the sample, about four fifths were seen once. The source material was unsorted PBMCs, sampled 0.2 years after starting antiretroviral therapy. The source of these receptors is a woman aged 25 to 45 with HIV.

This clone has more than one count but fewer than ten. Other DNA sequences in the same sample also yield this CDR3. This CDR3 is CSVEGYGYTF. The DNA for the CDR3 is TGCAGCGTGGAGGGGTATGGCTACACCTTC. This chain joins TRBV29-1 and TRBJ1-2, with D maybe TRBD1 (5 bases). The CDR3 covers 10 residues. V dropped 6 bases and J dropped 5 bases, with 7 bases sitting between them. Per germline, CDR1 SQVTM and CDR2 ANQGSEA.

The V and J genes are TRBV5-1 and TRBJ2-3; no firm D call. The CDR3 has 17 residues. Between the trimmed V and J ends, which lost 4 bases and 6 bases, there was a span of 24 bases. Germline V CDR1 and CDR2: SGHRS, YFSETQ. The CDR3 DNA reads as TGCGCCAGCAGCCCGTTTTGGCTCTCCGTCCCCGGTGATACGCAGTATTTT. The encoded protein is CASSPFWLSVPGDTQYF.